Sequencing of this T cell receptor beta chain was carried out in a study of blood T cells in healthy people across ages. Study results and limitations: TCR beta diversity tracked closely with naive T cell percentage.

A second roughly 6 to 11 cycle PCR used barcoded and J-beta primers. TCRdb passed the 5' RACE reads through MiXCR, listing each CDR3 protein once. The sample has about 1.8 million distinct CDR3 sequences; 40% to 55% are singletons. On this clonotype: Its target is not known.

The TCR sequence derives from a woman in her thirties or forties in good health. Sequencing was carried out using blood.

The CDR3 DNA is TGTGCCAGCAGCTTTCGGACAGTTGGTGAAAAACTGTTTTTT. Its protein is CASSFRTVGEKLFF. This sequence joins TRBV13 and TRBJ1-4; possibly TRBD1 for D (6 bases). This CDR3 is 14 amino acids long. V was clipped by 3 bases and J by 7 bases, with 12 bases between them. Germline-derived CDR1 and CDR2 are PRHDT and FYEKMQ (reference sequence).